This T cell receptor beta chain was retrieved from a study of OX40 agonist ivuxolimab in advanced cancers. Study information: Previous treatment with anti-PD-1, anti-PD-L1 or anti-CTLA-4 therapy was allowed; 40% had received some. Overall study findings and caveats: It was also the case that some nonresponders had low normalized T-cell clonal expansion.

V shed 0 bases and J 0 bases; nucleotides not matched to a gene: 8. Per germline, CDR1 LGHNA and CDR2 YNFKEQ. This CDR3 spans 19 amino acids. Assay: immunoSEQ multiplex PCR; the TCRdb copy retains only in-frame clones and omits some. The sample lists tens of thousands of clones; about 87% were seen once. A remark on this clone: Its antigen is undetermined.

This material consisted of CD4+ or CD8+ T cells sorted from blood, taken in a trial of the OX40 agonist ivuxolimab. The receptor's source is an adult with an advanced solid tumor such as melanoma, head and neck, liver or kidney cancer. This chain links TRBV4-2 with TRBJ2-1; 10 nucleotides agree with TRBD2. The DNA for the CDR3 is TGTGCCAGCAGCCAAGATAGTACTAGCGGGACCAGCTCCTACAATGAGCAGTTCTTC. Translating it yields CASSQDSTSGTSSYNEQFF.